This TCR beta chain came from a study of response to subunit inactivated influenza vaccine. Germline V gene lookup returns CDR1 MNHNS and CDR2 SASEGT. This CDR3 comprises 19 residues. With V trimmed by 7 bases and J by 0 bases, 11 bases remained unmatched. TCRdb redid the calling of the RT-PCR reads with MiXCR, one entry per CDR3 protein. Here the sample spans hundreds of thousands of distinct CDR3 sequences, 10% to 12% being singletons. In addition, the sample was reused for a study of T cells expressing NK-cell markers. That paper adds: TCR beta cDNA was made by 5'RACE template switching with UMIs. The leading position in the CD3+CD56-NKG2C+ fraction of four donors also went to these clonotypes.

The origin of this receptor is a man in his fifties or sixties who received an inactivated influenza vaccine. V and J are TRBV6-1 and TRBJ2-1, with TRBD2 matching over 14 bases. Specimen: PBMCs from blood, collected on the day of vaccination. Here the CDR3 reads CASTRGGLAGGLSYNEQFF. The CDR3 DNA sequence: TGTGCCAGCACCCGGGGAGGACTAGCGGGAGGACTCTCCTACAATGAGCAGTTCTTC.